Listed below are T cell receptor beta chains from one sample, sequenced in a study of CD8 T cells in Susac syndrome. MiXCR, run by TCRdb on the immunoSEQ multiplex PCR reads, gives a single entry per CDR3 protein. The table lists some 130,000 distinct CDR3 sequences, around nine tenths of them singletons, with 0.24% in the top ten. What was sequenced was CD8+ T cells from PBMCs. These receptors were collected from a human donor with multiple sclerosis. The CDR3 runs from the conserved cysteine through the conserved F or W. Each record gives: CDR3 length, J gene, D gene, clone size, V gene, CDR3 DNA, CDR3 protein. The D gene is left open where the match is weak. Clone size, where shown, is once, few, many, or a class for clones that have expanded.

10,TRBJ2-3,.,.,TRBV11-2,TGTGCCAGCGCGCTAGATACGCAGTATTTT,CASALDTQYF
14,TRBJ2-5,TRBD1,.,TRBV25-1,TGTGCCAGCAGTATGCAGGGGGCTTGGGAGACCCAGTACTTC,CASSMQGAWETQYF
11,TRBJ1-1,.,.,TRBV29-1,TGCAGCGTTGAACAAAACACTGAAGCTTTCTTT,CSVEQNTEAFF
13,TRBJ2-1,.,.,TRBV7-9,TGTGCCAGCAGCGACCGGGATCACAATGAGCAGTTCTTC,CASSDRDHNEQFF
14,TRBJ2-1,TRBD2,.,TRBV12-3/TRBV12-4,TGTGCCAGCAGTTTTGTGGGACTACACAATGAGCAGTTCTTC,CASSFVGLHNEQFF
14,TRBJ2-7,.,.,TRBV5-4,TGTGCCAGCAGCTCGGAGCAGGGGGGATACGAGCAGTACTTC,CASSSEQGGYEQYF
14,TRBJ1-2,TRBD1,.,TRBV20-1,TGCAGTGCTAGATGGGACAGCCAACAAATTGGCTACACCTTC,CSARWDSQQIGYTF
13,TRBJ2-7,.,.,TRBV27,TGTGCCAGCTCCGGGACACCTAACTACGAGCAGTACTTC,CASSGTPNYEQYF
15,TRBJ1-3,.,.,TRBV12-3/TRBV12-4,TGTGCCAGCAGTTTAGTCCCTAGCTCTGGAAACACCATATATTTT,CASSLVPSSGNTIYF
13,TRBJ1-1,.,.,TRBV27,TGTGCCAGCAGCTTTCCGGGAGGCAGTGAAGCTTTCTTT,CASSFPGGSEAFF
13,TRBJ1-5,.,.,TRBV3-1,TGTGCCAGCAGCCAATTAGGGGCTCAGCCCCAGCATTTT,CASSQLGAQPQHF
14,TRBJ2-2,.,.,TRBV30,TGTGCCTGGAGTTGGGGAGCTGACACCGGGGAGCTGTTTTTT,CAWSWGADTGELFF
13,TRBJ2-1,.,few,TRBV24-1,TGTGCCACCAGTGGGACAGATTACAATGAGCAGTTCTTC,CATSGTDYNEQFF
15,TRBJ1-5,.,.,TRBV30,TGTGCCTGGAGTCCCTCAGGACTGGGCAATCAGCCCCAGCATTTT,CAWSPSGLGNQPQHF
15,TRBJ2-7,TRBD1,once,TRBV20-1,TGCAGTGCTTCTTATTTGGACAGGGCGTCCAACGAGCAGTACTTC,CSASYLDRASNEQYF
12,TRBJ2-4,.,.,TRBV29-1,TGCAGCGTTGAAACCGGGGATAGCATTCAGTACTTC,CSVETGDSIQYF
15,TRBJ2-1,.,.,TRBV7-9,TGTGCCAGCAGCTTTCCTGGACAGCGATACAATGAGCAGTTCTTC,CASSFPGQRYNEQFF
15,TRBJ1-1,.,.,TRBV11-1,TGTGCCAGCAGCAGCATCAATGGGGGGAGCACTGAAGCTTTCTTT,CASSSINGGSTEAFF
16,TRBJ2-2,TRBD2,.,TRBV29-1,TGCAGCGTTTTGGGACTAGCGGGAAGTAGGGAGGAGGAGCTGTTTTTT,CSVLGLAGSREEELFF
14,TRBJ2-7,.,.,TRBV7-9,TGTGCCAGCAGCTTAGTCGGGAATTACTACGAGCAGTACTTC,CASSLVGNYYEQYF
12,TRBJ1-5,.,once,TRBV19,TGTGCCAGTAGTATGGGAAATCAGCCCCAGCATTTT,CASSMGNQPQHF
13,TRBJ2-7,TRBD1,few,TRBV5-6,TGTGCCAGCAGCTTGGGAGACAGGGACGAGCAGTACTTC,CASSLGDRDEQYF
14,TRBJ2-7,TRBD1,.,TRBV27,TGTGCCAGCAGTTTAGGGGACAGGGTTGGTGAGCAGTACTTC,CASSLGDRVGEQYF
14,TRBJ2-7,.,.,TRBV20-1,TGCAGTGCTAGTCGGGCCGGCGATAAGAACGAGCAGTACTTC,CSASRAGDKNEQYF
17,TRBJ1-6,TRBD1,.,TRBV20-1,TGCAGTGCTAGAGAGGGAAGACAGGGCCTCTCGGGGTCACCCCTCCACTTT,CSAREGRQGLSGSPLHF
13,TRBJ2-2,.,.,TRBV29-1,TGCAGCGTTGTGGAAGAGGACACCGGGGAGCTGTTTTTT,CSVVEEDTGELFF